The sequence of this T cell receptor beta chain was determined in a study of shared clonotypes between healthy human individuals. Study conclusions and caveats: The researchers took only blood, and tissue repertoires probably look different.

Germline assignment: CDR1 MNHNS and CDR2 SASEGT. The length of the CDR3 is 15 residues. J was trimmed by 7 bases and V by 5 bases; bases with no gene match: 14. Points on this clone: Antigen: not known.

Profiling relied on immunoSEQ multiplex PCR, and the TCRdb table lists in-frame clones only, not all of them. The sample comprises around 500,000 clones, 70% to 80% of which are singletons, and about 13% rests with the top ten. This receptor was taken from a woman aged 40 to 50 in good health. Some clones in this sample may be carry-over from other donors' samples. The sample consisted of PBMCs. This rearrangement joins TRBV6-1 to TRBJ2-7; 7 bases agree with TRBD2. This CDR3 reads CASSPTSGVAGEQYF. CDR3 DNA sequence: TGTGCCAGCAGTCCAACAAGCGGGGTTGCGGGGGAGCAGTACTTC.